Below, 19 T cell receptor beta chains from the same sample are listed, as sequenced in a study of T cells in Graves' hyperthyroidism and ophthalmopathy. The TCR beta CDR3 regions underwent amplification using RNA transcripts as the source. HTBI primers were used for first-round RT-PCR of the TCR CDR3. TCRdb re-analysed the multiplex PCR reads in MiXCR, keeping a single row per CDR3 protein. The sample shows a few hundred thousand distinct CDR3 sequences, around 14% of them seen only once. The specimen was blood. Receptors were obtained from a woman in her twenties or thirties with Graves' hyperthyroidism.

Many counts were recorded for this clonotype. The V gene is TRBV11-2, the J gene TRBJ2-1; 7 bases fit TRBD2. There are 18 residues in the CDR3. Germline CDR1 is SGHAT and CDR2 is FQNNGV. The ends lost 5 bases at V and 6 bases at J; junction bases unmatched: 19. The CDR3 spells CASSGEGVAGVRRNEQFF. The DNA of the CDR3 is TGTGCCAGCAGCGGAGAAGGTGTGGCGGGAGTACGACGCAATGAGCAGTTCTTC.

This chain joins TRBV20-1 and TRBJ2-7; D is possibly TRBD1 (6 bases). This CDR3 is 12 amino acids long. Germline CDR1 reads DFQATT; CDR2 reads SNEGSKA (reference sequence). V was shortened by 0 bases and J by 7 bases, with 10 bases between the two germline ends. CDR3 residues: CSARDQGWEQYF. CDR3 bases: TGCAGTGCTAGAGATCAGGGGTGGGAGCAGTACTTC.

The J gene is TRBJ1-2, the V gene TRBV5-6, with TRBD1 as a possible D gene (5 bases). The CDR3 covers 16 residues. The germline V gene has CDR1 SGHDT and CDR2 YYEEEE. The V gene lost 0 bases and the J gene lost 0 bases, with 12 bases spanning the gap. The DNA for the CDR3 is TGTGCCAGCAGCTTGGCCCCGACAGCGACTAACTATGGCTACACCTTC. This codes for CASSLAPTATNYGYTF.

This clonotype was detected a few times. This chain joins TRBV10-3 and TRBJ2-5; the match to TRBD2 covers 7 bases. V lost 0 bases, J lost 3 bases, and 4 bases stayed unmatched. From germline, CDR1 is ENHRY and CDR2 SYGVKD. The CDR3 covers 15 residues. CDR3 in amino acids: CAISESASGKETQYF. The CDR3, as DNA: TGTGCCATCAGTGAGTCTGCCAGCGGGAAAGAGACCCAGTACTTC.

This clonotype was counted at least ten times. The chain recombines TRBV7-2 with TRBJ2-2; no clear D. The V gene's germline CDR1 is SGHTA and CDR2 FQGNSA. The CDR3 runs 13 residues. V was clipped by 5 bases and J by 4 bases, with 8 bases between them. The CDR3 sequence: CASSVVGTGELFF. The CDR3, as DNA: TGTGCCAGCAGCGTGGTAGGCACCGGGGAGCTGTTTTTT.

This chain uses TRBV20-1 with TRBJ2-7; TRBD2 is a possible D gene (7 bases). V lost 5 bases and J lost 6, with 14 bases in between. The germline CDR1 and CDR2 sequences are DFQATT and SNEGSKA (reference sequence). The CDR3 sequence is 12 residues long. The CDR3 is CSAETSRGEQYF. The CDR3 DNA follows: TGCAGTGCTGAGACTAGCAGGGGCGAGCAGTACTTC.

This clonotype was found many times. This sequence joins TRBV6-1 and TRBJ1-5; the D is unclear. V was trimmed by 2 bases and J by 0 bases, leaving 5 bases between them. The CDR3 has 14 amino acids. Germline CDR1 reads MNHNS; CDR2 reads SASEGT. The CDR3 nucleotides are TGTGCCAGCAGTGAAATGGATAGCAATCAGCCCCAGCATTTT. This gives the protein CASSEMDSNQPQHF.

Many counts were recorded for this clonotype. The V call is TRBV24-1, the J call TRBJ1-1; D is ambiguous. V lost 9 bases, J lost 3 bases, and 13 bases lay in between. The CDR3 totals 13 residues. The germline V gene encodes CDR1 KGHDR and CDR2 SFDVKD. CDR3 nucleotide sequence: TGTGCCACCTCATCGGGCGGATACACTGAAGCTTTCTTT. Its protein is CATSSGGYTEAFF.

In this sample, this clonotype turned up a few times. A read error may explain this, as a much larger clone is one base away. The chain carries TRBV11-2 and TRBJ1-1; possibly TRBD1 for D (5 bases). The CDR3 runs 14 residues. The germline CDR1 and CDR2 sequences are SGHAT and FQNNGV. The DNA of the CDR3 is TGTGTCAGCAGCTTAGGGGCGGAAGACTTCGGAGCTTTCTTT. Translating it yields CVSSLGAEDFGAFF.

The chain joins TRBV4-1 to TRBJ2-1; D ambiguous. This CDR3 has 12 residues. Trimming stripped 5 bases from V and 8 bases from J, with 10 bases between. The germline V gene encodes CDR1 MGHRA and CDR2 YSYEKL. The CDR3 here is CASSTPWYEQFF. The CDR3 DNA reads as TGCGCCAGCAGCACCCCTTGGTATGAGCAGTTCTTC.

The genes are TRBV12-3 or TRBV12-4 and TRBJ2-1; D might be TRBD1 or TRBD2, each matching 6 bases. V lost 4 bases, J lost 4 bases, and 14 bases lay in between. This CDR3 region has 15 residues. The CDR3 sequence: CASSSEWRGYNEQFF. The CDR3 DNA reads TGTGCCAGCAGTTCAGAGTGGAGGGGGTACAATGAGCAGTTCTTC.

The table lists this clonotype with a few counts. The rearrangement links TRBV5-1 to TRBJ1-2; no firm D call. CDR1 and CDR2 from the germline V gene are SGHRS and YFSETQ. The V end was cut by 0 bases, the J end by 7 bases, with 13 bases between. This CDR3 region has 14 residues. CDR3: CASSLEPGPPGYTF. The CDR3 DNA sequence: TGCGCCAGCAGCTTGGAGCCCGGACCCCCTGGCTACACCTTC.

On this clonotype itself: A much larger clone differs from this one at a single base, so this may be a read error. The V and J genes are TRBV29-1 and TRBJ2-7; D possibly corresponds to TRBD2 (6 bases). The CDR3 sequence is 17 residues long. Germline V gene data show CDR1 as SQVTM and CDR2 as ANQGSEA. V lost 6 bases to trimming and J lost 0 bases, with 24 bases between them. CDR3 sequence reads: CSVRIVGGWEVSYEQYF. The CDR3 DNA reads as TGCAGCGTCCGAATAGTGGGAGGCTGGGAGGTCTCCTACGAGCAGTACTTC.

The rearrangement joins TRBV10-3 to TRBJ1-1, with 8 bases aligning to TRBD1. The CDR3 is 14 amino acids. Germline values: CDR1 ENHRY, CDR2 SYGVKD. Trimming removed 2 bases from V and 4 bases from J; junction bases left unmatched: 3. CDR3 coding DNA: TGTGCCATCAGTGAGGCCAGGGGGCTCACTGAAGCTTTCTTT. This codes for CAISEARGLTEAFF.

In its sample, this clonotype was seen many times. V gene TRBV5-8 combines with J gene TRBJ1-1, with 7 bases that match TRBD1. CDR1 is SGHTS, CDR2 YDEGEE, per germline. The CDR3 sequence is 14 residues long. With V trimmed by 5 bases and J by 4 bases, 8 bases remained unmatched. CDR3 sequence (DNA): TGTGCCAGCAGTCCGGACAGGATAAGCACTGAAGCTTTCTTT. It translates to CASSPDRISTEAFF.

There are a few counts of this clonotype. The chain joins TRBV5-1 to TRBJ2-2; D possibly corresponds to TRBD2 (5 bases). This CDR3 comprises 15 residues. CDR1 and CDR2 (germline): SGHRS, YFSETQ. Trimming took off 2 bases at V and 0 bases at J, with 8 bases between the two ends. CDR3 in DNA: TGCGCCAGCAGCTTTAGCGCTACGAACACCGGGGAGCTGTTTTTT. Amino acids: CASSFSATNTGELFF.

The CDR3 loop is CASSSGTSENEQFF. In nucleotides, the CDR3 is TGTGCCAGCAGCTCCGGGACTAGCGAGAATGAGCAGTTCTTC. The chain couples TRBV11-3 to TRBJ2-1, with 10 bases matching TRBD2. J lost 7 bases, V lost 4 bases, and 4 bases had no gene match. This CDR3 contains 14 residues. Germline values: CDR1 SGHNT, CDR2 YENEEA.

This clonotype was counted a few times. This rearrangement joins TRBV10-2 to TRBJ2-7; TRBD2 aligns across 11 bases. J was trimmed by 4 bases and V by 0 bases; bases with no gene match: 5. The CDR3 is made up of 16 amino acids. Germline CDR1 WSHSY, CDR2 SAAADI. The CDR3 loop is CASSESGTSGAYEQYF. The CDR3 coding sequence is TGCGCCAGCAGTGAGTCAGGGACTAGCGGAGCTTACGAGCAGTACTTC.

V and J are TRBV5-1 and TRBJ1-4; D possibly corresponds to TRBD1 (6 bases). CDR3 size: 15 residues. V gave up 4 bases and J gave up 5 bases, with 15 bases separating them. Germline CDR1 is SGHRS and CDR2 is YFSETQ. The CDR3 nucleotides are TGCGCCAGCAGCCCTACAGGGCCCCCCAATGAAAAACTGTTTTTT. It codes for CASSPTGPPNEKLFF.